Below, 25 T cell receptor beta chains from the same sample are listed, as sequenced in a study of cytomegalovirus exposure and HLA in healthy donors. Both 60 Vbeta primers and 13 Jbeta primers went into the PCR. Clones were sequenced by immunoSEQ multiplex PCR, and TCRdb holds only the in-frame ones, with some missing. The sample contains 120,000 or so clones, 50% to 75% of which appear only once. The sequenced material came from PBMCs. The receptor set was obtained from a woman aged 40-49 years in good health and CMV-seropositive.

As DNA, the CDR3 is TGTGCCAGCAATCCACGGGTAAACACTGAAGCTTTCTTT. Amino acids: CASNPRVNTEAFF. J is TRBJ1-1 and V is TRBV7-9; no reliable D call. CDR3 length: 13 residues. V was cut by 7 bases and J by 2 bases, with 11 bases left in between. Germline CDR1 is SEHNR and CDR2 is FQNEAQ (reference sequence).

The chain combines TRBV9 with TRBJ1-5; 9 nucleotides align to TRBD1. J lost 4 bases, V lost 4 bases, and 12 bases had no gene match. In germline, CDR1 is SGDLS, CDR2 YYNGEE. The CDR3 is made up of 17 amino acids. The CDR3 DNA is TGTGCCAGCAGCCCCCTTCCCGGGACAGGGTCAAATCAGCCCCAGCATTTT. This sequence encodes CASSPLPGTGSNQPQHF.

The chain employs TRBV6-1 and TRBJ2-1; 10 positions agree with TRBD2. The V segment lost 7 bases and the J segment 10 bases; nucleotides outside the gene matches: 4. The CDR3 length is 12 residues. Per the germline V gene, CDR1 is MNHNS and CDR2 is SASEGT. The CDR3: CASTRTSGEQFF. Here the CDR3 DNA reads TGTGCCAGCACCAGGACTAGCGGAGAGCAGTTCTTC.

In regard to this clone: Germline and junction disagree at one end, which may indicate a read error. The same CDR3 also results from other DNA sequences found in this sample. The genes are TRBV7-6 and TRBJ1-2; TRBD1 aligns across 7 bases. Germline-derived CDR1 and CDR2 are SGHVS and FNYEAQ. The CDR3 spans 13 residues. Here the CDR3 DNA reads TGTGCCAGCAGCTTAAGACAGGGTGATGGCTACCCCTTC. It codes for CASSLRQGDGYPF.

The chain employs TRBV7-2 and TRBJ2-4; D may be TRBD2 (6 bases). CDR1 is SGHTA and CDR2 is FQGNSA in the germline V gene. Trimming pared 0 bases from V and 5 bases from J, leaving 8 bases between. The CDR3 sequence is 14 residues long. CDR3 nucleotide sequence: TGTGCCAGCAGCTTAGCGACGGGAGAAAACATTCAGTACTTC. Translation: CASSLATGENIQYF.

Here the CDR3 DNA reads TGTGCCACCAGCAGAGATTTACAGGGGAGCTACACCTTC. Translating gives CATSRDLQGSYTF. The rearrangement links TRBV15 to TRBJ1-2; 7 positions agree with TRBD1. V shed 0 bases and J 9 bases; nucleotides not matched to a gene: 4. The CDR3 covers 13 residues. Germline V CDR1 and CDR2: LNHNV, YYDKDF (reference sequence).

V gene TRBV7-9 combines with J gene TRBJ1-1, with TRBD1 as a possible D gene (5 bases). This CDR3 is built from 12 residues. Germline V gives CDR1 SEHNR, CDR2 FQNEAQ (reference sequence). Trimming took 5 bases from V and 9 from J, leaving 13 bases between them. This chain's CDR3 is CASSPGLRQAFF. The CDR3 coding sequence is TGTGCCAGCAGCCCGGGACTTCGTCAAGCTTTCTTT.

V and J are TRBV11-2 and TRBJ1-1, with a tentative D call TRBD1 (5 bases). The germline CDR1 and CDR2 sequences are SGHAT and FQNNGV. This CDR3 contains 19 residues. The V end was cut by 0 bases, the J end by 1 base, with 21 bases between. The CDR3 nucleotides read TGTGCCAGCAGCTTAGATCGAGTGGGTGGGGCCAGGGCGAACACTGAAGCTTTCTTT. This sequence encodes CASSLDRVGGARANTEAFF.

The rearrangement links TRBV11-2 to TRBJ1-3, with 9 positions matching TRBD1. V was pared by 4 bases and J by 0 bases, with 10 bases of the junction left unmatched. Germline loops: CDR1 SGHAT, CDR2 FQNNGV. This CDR3 contains 18 residues. The CDR3 here is CASSSATGGTYSGNTIYF. The DNA for the CDR3 is TGTGCCAGCAGCTCCGCGACAGGGGGGACTTACTCTGGAAACACCATATATTTT.

The chain couples TRBV7-9 to TRBJ2-3, with D maybe TRBD2 (7 bases). CDR3 length: 15 residues. Germline loops: CDR1 SEHNR, CDR2 FQNEAQ (reference sequence). V lost 1 base, J lost 0 bases, and 8 bases lay in between. The CDR3 protein is CASSLEGGSTDTQYF. CDR3 nucleotide sequence: TGTGCCAGCAGCTTAGAGGGGGGGAGCACAGATACGCAGTATTTT.

This clone showed up just a few times. The chain is built from TRBV18 and TRBJ2-5; TRBD2 is a possible D gene (6 bases). The V and J ends lost 2 bases and 5 bases respectively, with 12 bases between them. CDR1 KGHSH and CDR2 LQKENI come from the germline V gene. CDR3 size: 14 residues. In DNA, the CDR3 is TGTGCCAGCTCACCATATGAAGGAGGGGAGACCCAGTACTTC. Its protein product is CASSPYEGGETQYF.

The chain is built from TRBV9 and TRBJ2-1, with D tentatively TRBD2 (6 bases). From germline, CDR1 is SGDLS and CDR2 YYNGEE. V dropped 0 bases and J dropped 2 bases, with 9 bases sitting between them. The CDR3 runs to 15 residues. The CDR3 DNA reads TGTGCCAGCAGCGTAGGGGGGGAAGCCTACAATGAGCAGTTCTTC. Translating gives CASSVGGEAYNEQFF.

This chain uses TRBV6-1 with TRBJ1-4, with D perhaps matching TRBD1 (5 bases). The CDR3 sequence is 14 residues long. Germline CDR1 and CDR2: MNHNS and SASEGT. Deletions cut 2 bases from V and 10 bases from J, with 14 bases between. The DNA for the CDR3 is TGTGCCAGCAGTGAACTCACGGCTGGGGCAAAACTGTTTTTT. It encodes CASSELTAGAKLFF.

This chain links TRBV6-1 with TRBJ2-2; 7 bases match TRBD1. CDR1 and CDR2 (germline): MNHNS, SASEGT. The CDR3 is 15 residues long. The DNA for the CDR3 is TGTGCAAGCTTCCACGGGACAGCTAACACCGGGGAGCTGTTTTTT. Its protein product is CASFHGTANTGELFF.

For the CDR3, the DNA is TGCAGCGTTGAAGCTAGGGGTGGAGAGACCCAGTACTTC. It is translated as CSVEARGGETQYF. This sequence joins TRBV29-1 and TRBJ2-5; the D gene is possibly TRBD1 (5 bases). The CDR3 length is 13 residues. Trimming stripped 1 base from V and 4 bases from J, with 10 bases between. Germline V gene lookup returns CDR1 SQVTM and CDR2 ANQGSEA. Looking up the rest from reference TRBV29-1 and TRBJ2-5 gives the full variable domain: SAVISQKPSRDICQRGTSLTIQCQVDSQVTMMFWYRQQPGQSLTLIATANQGSEATYESGFVIDKFPISRPNLTFSTLTVSNMSPEDSSIYLCSVEARGGETQYFGPGTRLLVL.

The chain is built from TRBV29-1 and TRBJ2-5; TRBD2 matches at 10 bases. J gave up 5 bases and V 6 bases, and 3 bases lay outside the gene matches. Germline V CDR1 and CDR2: SQVTM, ANQGSEA. This CDR3 spans 12 amino acids. The CDR3 spells CSVYSGGETQYF. Here the CDR3 DNA reads TGCAGCGTATATAGCGGGGGGGAGACCCAGTACTTC.

This clone was detected a few times. This chain joins TRBV7-8 and TRBJ2-1; TRBD2 agrees at 13 bases. The trim removed 0 bases at V and 0 bases at J, leaving 8 bases unmatched. The CDR3 totals 20 residues. CDR1 is SGHVS, CDR2 FQNEAQ, per germline. CDR3 DNA: TGTGCCAGCAGCTTAGCGCAGGGGACTAGCGGGGAAAGCTCCTACAATGAGCAGTTCTTC. It specifies CASSLAQGTSGESSYNEQFF. The full variable domain, with the rest looked up from reference TRBV7-8 and TRBJ2-1, is GAGVSQSPRYKVAKRGQDVALRCDPISGHVSLFWYQQALGQGPEFLTYFQNEAQLDKSGLPSDRFFAERPEGSVSTLKIQRTQQEDSAVYLCASSLAQGTSGESSYNEQFFGPGTRLTVL.

The chain is built from TRBV29-1 and TRBJ2-2, with 7 positions matching TRBD2. The CDR3 consists of 16 residues. Germline V gives CDR1 SQVTM, CDR2 ANQGSEA. V was clipped by 4 bases and J by 4 bases; unmatched bases: 12. CDR3 sequence reads: CSVVLPGRGPTGELFF. The CDR3 DNA reads TGCAGCGTTGTCCTCCCGGGGAGGGGCCCCACCGGGGAGCTGTTTTTT.

The genes are TRBV7-9 and TRBJ2-3; D gene ambiguous. The CDR3 has 16 residues. The V gene's germline CDR1 is SEHNR and CDR2 FQNEAQ (reference sequence). V gave up 5 bases and J gave up 1 base, with 16 bases separating them. The CDR3 DNA follows: TGTGCCAGCAGCACCGGTGGAGCTAGAGGCACAGATACGCAGTATTTT. Its translation is CASSTGGARGTDTQYF.

The V call is TRBV7-9, the J call TRBJ2-3; D unresolved. This CDR3 has 13 amino acids. The germline V and J ends were trimmed by 5 bases and 6 bases, with 12 bases remaining between them. Germline V gives CDR1 SEHNR, CDR2 FQNEAQ (reference sequence). CDR3: CASSQLVIDTQYF. The CDR3 bases are TGTGCCAGCAGCCAGCTAGTGATTGATACGCAGTATTTT. Drawing the rest from reference TRBV7-9 and TRBJ2-3, the complete variable domain is DTGVSQNPRHKITKRGQNVTFRCDPISEHNRLYWYRQTLGQGPEFLTYFQNEAQLEKSRLLSDRFSAERPKGSFSTLEIQRTEQGDSAMYLCASSQLVIDTQYFGPGTRLTVL.

This clone was detected only a few times. The V and J genes are TRBV6-5 and TRBJ2-6, with D perhaps TRBD1 (5 bases). CDR1 and CDR2 (germline): MNHEY, SVGAGI. Trimming removed 7 bases at V and 1 base at J, with 8 bases between. The CDR3 length is 14 residues. The CDR3 is CASTPGSGANVLTF. DNA for the CDR3: TGTGCCAGCACTCCAGGGTCTGGGGCCAACGTCCTGACTTTC.

This chain joins TRBV7-2 and TRBJ2-3, with D maybe TRBD2 (6 bases). This CDR3 region has 13 residues. V gave up 1 base and J gave up 9 bases, with 11 bases separating them. Germline V gives CDR1 SGHTA, CDR2 FQGNSA. This CDR3 reads CASSLGGAGTQYF. The CDR3 DNA reads as TGTGCCAGCAGCTTAGGCGGGGCGGGGACGCAGTATTTT.

The V and J genes are TRBV18 and TRBJ2-7; TRBD1 matches 8 bases. The CDR3 runs 15 residues. CDR1 KGHSH and CDR2 LQKENI come from the germline V gene. The V segment lost 3 bases and the J segment 3 bases; nucleotides outside the gene matches: 7. The CDR3 reads CASSPPGQAYYEQYF. CDR3 DNA: TGTGCCAGCTCACCGCCGGGACAGGCGTACTACGAGCAGTACTTC.

This chain connects TRBV30 to TRBJ1-1; 10 positions agree with TRBD1. The CDR3 runs to 15 residues. Trimming cost V 1 base and J 5 bases; bases outside gene matches: 7. Germline CDR1 is GTSNPN and CDR2 is SVGIG (reference sequence). CDR3 sequence (DNA): TGTGCCTGGAGTGACCCCGGACAGGGGGGGACTGAAGCTTTCTTT. Its protein is CAWSDPGQGGTEAFF.

The V call is TRBV10-1, the J call TRBJ2-5; D is possibly TRBD1 (5 bases). The length of the CDR3 is 13 residues. Germline loops: CDR1 WNHNN, CDR2 SYGVQD (reference sequence). Trimming cost V 4 bases and J 1 base, with 7 bases left between them. CDR3 sequence (DNA): TGCGCCAGCAGTGGACAGCGCCAAGAGACCCAGTACTTC. Its translation is CASSGQRQETQYF.